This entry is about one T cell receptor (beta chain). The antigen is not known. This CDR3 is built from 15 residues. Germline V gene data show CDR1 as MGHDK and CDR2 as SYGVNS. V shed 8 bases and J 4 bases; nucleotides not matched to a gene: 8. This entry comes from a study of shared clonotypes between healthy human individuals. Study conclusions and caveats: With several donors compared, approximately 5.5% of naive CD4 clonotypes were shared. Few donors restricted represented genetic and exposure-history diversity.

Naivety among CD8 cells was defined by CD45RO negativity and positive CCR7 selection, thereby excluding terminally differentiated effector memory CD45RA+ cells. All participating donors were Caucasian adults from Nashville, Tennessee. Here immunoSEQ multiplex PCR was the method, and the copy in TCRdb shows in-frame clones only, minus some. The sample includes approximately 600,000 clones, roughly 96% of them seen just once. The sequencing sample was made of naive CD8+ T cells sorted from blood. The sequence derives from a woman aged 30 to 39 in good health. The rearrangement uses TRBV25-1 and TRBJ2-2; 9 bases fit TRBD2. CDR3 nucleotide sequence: TGTGCCAGCCGTAGCGGGAGATCTTCCACCGGGGAGCTGTTTTTT. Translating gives CASRSGRSSTGELFF.